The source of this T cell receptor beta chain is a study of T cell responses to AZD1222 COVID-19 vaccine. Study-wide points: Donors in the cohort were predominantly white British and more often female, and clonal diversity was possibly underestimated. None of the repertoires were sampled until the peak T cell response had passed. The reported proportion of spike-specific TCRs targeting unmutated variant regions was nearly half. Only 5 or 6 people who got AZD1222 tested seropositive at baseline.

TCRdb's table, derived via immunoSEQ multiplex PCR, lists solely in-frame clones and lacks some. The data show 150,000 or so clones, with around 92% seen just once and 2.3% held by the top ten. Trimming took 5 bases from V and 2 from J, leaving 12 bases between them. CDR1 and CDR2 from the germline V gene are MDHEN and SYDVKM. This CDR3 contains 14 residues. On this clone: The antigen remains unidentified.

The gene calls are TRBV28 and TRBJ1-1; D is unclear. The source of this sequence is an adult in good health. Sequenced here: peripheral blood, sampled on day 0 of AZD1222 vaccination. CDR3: CASSVYGFNTEAFF. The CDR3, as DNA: TGTGCCAGCAGTGTGTATGGCTTTAACACTGAAGCTTTCTTT.